This entry lists 2 T cell receptor beta chains sequenced from one sample in a study of cytomegalovirus exposure and HLA in healthy donors. PCR involved 60 Vbeta and 13 Jbeta primers. Libraries were prepared by immunoSEQ multiplex PCR; TCRdb keeps only in-frame clonotypes and omits some of them. The repertoire holds under 150,000 clones, with around 69% as singletons. The sample consisted of PBMCs. These receptors came from a human donor in good health.

The J gene is TRBJ2-3, the V gene TRBV4-2; D may be TRBD2 (5 bases). The CDR3 sequence is 17 residues long. The germline gives CDR1 LGHNA, CDR2 YNFKEQ. V lost 3 bases and J 4 bases, leaving 20 bases between the germline ends. The CDR3 is CASSQYGGLNRPDTQYF. Here the CDR3 DNA reads TGTGCCAGCAGCCAGTACGGCGGACTCAACCGCCCAGATACGCAGTATTTT.

This sequence joins TRBV2 and TRBJ2-7; 8 nucleotides match TRBD1. J lost 2 bases, V lost 7 bases, and 7 bases had no gene match. In germline, CDR1 is SNHLY, CDR2 FYNNEI. CDR3 length: 14 amino acids. This CDR3 reads CASTQGARTYEQYF. CDR3 sequence (DNA): TGTGCCAGCACCCAGGGGGCGAGAACCTACGAGCAGTACTTC.